This T cell receptor (beta chain) was documented in a study of identical twins. TCRdb ran MiXCR on the 5' RACE reads and lists one entry per CDR3 protein. The profile covers more than 1.5 million distinct CDR3 sequences, with around 29% appearing a single time and more than 0.25% taken by the ten largest. Healthy Caucasians supplied all donations. Germline lookup yields CDR1 MNHEY and CDR2 SMNVEV (reference sequence). Between the trimmed V and J ends, which lost 8 bases and 0 bases, there was a span of 15 bases. The CDR3 length is 15 residues. The source material was cord blood. This receptor was identified in a newborn girl in good health. The V gene is TRBV27, the J gene TRBJ2-3; D possibly corresponds to TRBD2 (6 bases). In nucleotides, the CDR3 is TGTGCCAGCCGAATGGGACTGCCGAGCACAGATACGCAGTATTTT. Translating gives CASRMGLPSTDTQYF.